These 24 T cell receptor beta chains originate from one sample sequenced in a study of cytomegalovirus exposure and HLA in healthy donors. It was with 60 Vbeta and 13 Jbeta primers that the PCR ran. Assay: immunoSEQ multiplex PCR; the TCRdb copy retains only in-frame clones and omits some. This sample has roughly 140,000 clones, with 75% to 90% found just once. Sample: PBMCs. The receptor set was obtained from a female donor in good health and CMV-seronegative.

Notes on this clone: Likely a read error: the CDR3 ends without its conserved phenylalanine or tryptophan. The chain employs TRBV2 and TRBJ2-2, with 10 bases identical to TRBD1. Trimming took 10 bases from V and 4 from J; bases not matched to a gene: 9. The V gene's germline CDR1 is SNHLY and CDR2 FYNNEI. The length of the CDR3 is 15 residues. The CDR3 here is CATRFRDRGTGELFV. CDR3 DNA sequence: TGTGCCACTAGATTCCGGGACAGGGGCACCGGGGAGCTGTTTGTT.

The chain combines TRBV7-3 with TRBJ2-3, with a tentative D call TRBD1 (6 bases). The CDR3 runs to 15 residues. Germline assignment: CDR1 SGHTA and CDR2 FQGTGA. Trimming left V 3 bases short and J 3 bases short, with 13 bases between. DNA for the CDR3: TGTGCCAGCAGCTTTACAGGGTTTGGGACAGATACGCAGTATTTT. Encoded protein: CASSFTGFGTDTQYF.

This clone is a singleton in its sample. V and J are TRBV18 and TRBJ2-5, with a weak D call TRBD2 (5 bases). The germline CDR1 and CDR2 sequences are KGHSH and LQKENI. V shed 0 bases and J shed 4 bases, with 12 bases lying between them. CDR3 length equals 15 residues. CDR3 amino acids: CASSPPVKAGETQYF. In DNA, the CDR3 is TGTGCCAGCTCACCACCGGTGAAGGCGGGAGAGACCCAGTACTTC.

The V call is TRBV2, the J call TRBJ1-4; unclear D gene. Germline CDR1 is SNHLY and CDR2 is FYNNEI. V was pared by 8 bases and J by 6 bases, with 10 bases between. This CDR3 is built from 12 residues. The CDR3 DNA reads TGTGCCAGCGCAAGGAGAGATGAAAAACTGTTTTTT. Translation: CASARRDEKLFF.

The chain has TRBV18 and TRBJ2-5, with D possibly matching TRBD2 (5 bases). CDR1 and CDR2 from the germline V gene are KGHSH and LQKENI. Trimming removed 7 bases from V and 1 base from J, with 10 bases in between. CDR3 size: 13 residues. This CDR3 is CASLDLAQETQYF. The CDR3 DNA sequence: TGTGCCAGCTTGGACCTAGCCCAAGAGACCCAGTACTTC.

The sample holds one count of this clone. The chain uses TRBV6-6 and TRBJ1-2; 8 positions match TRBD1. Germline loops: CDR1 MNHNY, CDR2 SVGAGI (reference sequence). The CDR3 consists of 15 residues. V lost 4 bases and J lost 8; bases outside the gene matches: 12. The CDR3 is CASSSGTGSSRGYTF. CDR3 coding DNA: TGTGCCAGCAGTTCCGGGACAGGTTCCTCTCGGGGCTACACCTTC.

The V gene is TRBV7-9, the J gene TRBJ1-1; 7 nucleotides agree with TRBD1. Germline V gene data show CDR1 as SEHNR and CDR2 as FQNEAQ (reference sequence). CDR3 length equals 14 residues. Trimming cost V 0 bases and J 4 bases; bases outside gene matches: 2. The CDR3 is CASSLATGVTEAFF. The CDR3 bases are TGTGCCAGCAGCTTAGCAACAGGGGTCACTGAAGCTTTCTTT.

The CDR3 DNA sequence: TGTGCCAGCAGCTTACGACAGGGTAGAACTGAAGCTTTCTTT. This gives the protein CASSLRQGRTEAFF. The chain links TRBV7-9 to TRBJ1-1; 7 nucleotides align to TRBD1. With 2 bases clipped from V and 5 bases from J, the junction kept 5 bases outside the gene matches. The CDR3 runs to 14 residues. Looked up from germline, CDR1 is SEHNR and CDR2 is FQNEAQ (reference sequence).

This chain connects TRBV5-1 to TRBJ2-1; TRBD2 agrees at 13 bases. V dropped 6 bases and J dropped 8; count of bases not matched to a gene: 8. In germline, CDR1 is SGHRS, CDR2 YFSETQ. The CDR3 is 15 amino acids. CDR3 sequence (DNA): TGCGCCAGCACAATACTAGCGGGAGGGCCTGATGAGCAGTTCTTC. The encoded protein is CASTILAGGPDEQFF.

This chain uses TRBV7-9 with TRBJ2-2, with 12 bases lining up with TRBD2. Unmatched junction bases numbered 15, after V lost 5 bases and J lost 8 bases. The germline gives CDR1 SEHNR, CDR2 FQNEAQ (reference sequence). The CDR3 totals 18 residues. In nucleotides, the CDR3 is TGTGCCAGCAGCCAAAATGATAAGTCGACTAGCGGGAGAGGGGAGCTGTTTTTT. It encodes CASSQNDKSTSGRGELFF.

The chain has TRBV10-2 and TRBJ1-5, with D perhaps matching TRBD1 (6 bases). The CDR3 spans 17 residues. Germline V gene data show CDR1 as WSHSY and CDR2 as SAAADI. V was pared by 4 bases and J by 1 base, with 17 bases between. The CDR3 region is CASSAIGAGESNQPQHF. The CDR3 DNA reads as TGCGCCAGCAGTGCCATCGGGGCAGGGGAGAGCAATCAGCCCCAGCATTTT.

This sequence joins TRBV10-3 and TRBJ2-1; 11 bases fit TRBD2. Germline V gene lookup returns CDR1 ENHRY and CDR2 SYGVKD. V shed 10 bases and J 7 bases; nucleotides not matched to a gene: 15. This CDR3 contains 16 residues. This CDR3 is CATIREPGTSGNEQFF. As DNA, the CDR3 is TGTGCCACTATACGAGAGCCTGGGACTAGCGGAAATGAGCAGTTCTTC.

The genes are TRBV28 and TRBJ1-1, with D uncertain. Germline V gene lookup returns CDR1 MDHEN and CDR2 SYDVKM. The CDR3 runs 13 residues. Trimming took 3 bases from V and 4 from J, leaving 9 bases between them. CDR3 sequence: CASSLAASTEAFF. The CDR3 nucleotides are TGTGCCAGCAGTTTGGCGGCATCCACTGAAGCTTTCTTT.

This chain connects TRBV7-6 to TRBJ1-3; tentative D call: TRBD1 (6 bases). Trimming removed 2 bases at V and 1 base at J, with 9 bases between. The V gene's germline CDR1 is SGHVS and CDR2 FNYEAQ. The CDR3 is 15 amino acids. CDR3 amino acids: CASSLITGSGNTIYF. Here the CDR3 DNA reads TGTGCCAGCAGCTTAATAACAGGGTCTGGAAACACCATATATTTT. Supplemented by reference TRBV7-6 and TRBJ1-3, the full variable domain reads GAGVSQSPRYKVTKRGQDVALRCDPISGHVSLYWYRQALGQGPEFLTYFNYEAQQDKSGLPNDRFSAERPEGSISTLTIQRTEQRDSAMYRCASSLITGSGNTIYFGEGSWLTVV.

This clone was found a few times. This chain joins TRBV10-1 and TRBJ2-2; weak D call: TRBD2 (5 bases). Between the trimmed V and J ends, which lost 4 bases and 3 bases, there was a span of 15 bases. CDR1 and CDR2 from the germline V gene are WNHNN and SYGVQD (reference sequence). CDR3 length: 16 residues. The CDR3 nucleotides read TGCGCCAGCAGTGGAGGTAGCGACCAGTACACCGGGGAGCTGTTTTTT. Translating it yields CASSGGSDQYTGELFF.

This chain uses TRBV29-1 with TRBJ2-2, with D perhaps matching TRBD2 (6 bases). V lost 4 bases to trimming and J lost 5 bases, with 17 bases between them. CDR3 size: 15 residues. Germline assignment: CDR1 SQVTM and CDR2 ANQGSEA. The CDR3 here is CSVADHGAGTGELFF. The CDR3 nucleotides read TGCAGCGTTGCAGATCACGGGGCGGGAACCGGGGAGCTGTTTTTT.

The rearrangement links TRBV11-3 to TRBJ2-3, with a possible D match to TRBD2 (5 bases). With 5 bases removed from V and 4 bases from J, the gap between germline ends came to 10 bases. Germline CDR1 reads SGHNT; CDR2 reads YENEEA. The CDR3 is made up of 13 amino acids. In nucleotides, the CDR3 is TGTGCCAGCAGCCTCACAGCGGCAGATACGCAGTATTTT. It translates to CASSLTAADTQYF.

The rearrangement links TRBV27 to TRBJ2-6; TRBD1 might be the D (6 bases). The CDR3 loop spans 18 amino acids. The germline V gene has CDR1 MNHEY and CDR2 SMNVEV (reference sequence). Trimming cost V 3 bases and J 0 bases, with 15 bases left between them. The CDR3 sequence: CASSFSYRGGSGANVLTF. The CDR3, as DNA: TGTGCCAGCAGTTTCTCCTACCGAGGGGGCTCTGGGGCCAACGTCCTGACTTTC.

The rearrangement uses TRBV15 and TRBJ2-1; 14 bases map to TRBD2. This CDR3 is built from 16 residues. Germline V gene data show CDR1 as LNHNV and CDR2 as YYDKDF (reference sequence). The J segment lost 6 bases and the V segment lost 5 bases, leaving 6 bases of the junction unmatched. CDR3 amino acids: CATSGRLAGGPNEQFF. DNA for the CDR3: TGTGCCACCAGCGGGAGACTAGCGGGAGGGCCCAATGAGCAGTTCTTC.

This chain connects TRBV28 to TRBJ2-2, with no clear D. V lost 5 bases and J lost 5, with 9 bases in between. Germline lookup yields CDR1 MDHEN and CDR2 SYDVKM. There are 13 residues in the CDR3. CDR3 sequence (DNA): TGTGCCAGCAGTCCTCGCCGGACCGGGGAGCTGTTTTTT. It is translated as CASSPRRTGELFF.

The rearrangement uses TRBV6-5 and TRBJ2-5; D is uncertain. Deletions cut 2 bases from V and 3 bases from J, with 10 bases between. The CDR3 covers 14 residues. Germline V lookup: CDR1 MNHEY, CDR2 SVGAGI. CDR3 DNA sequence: TGTGCCAGCAGTTACGGCGGAGTAGAAGAGACCCAGTACTTC. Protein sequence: CASSYGGVEETQYF.

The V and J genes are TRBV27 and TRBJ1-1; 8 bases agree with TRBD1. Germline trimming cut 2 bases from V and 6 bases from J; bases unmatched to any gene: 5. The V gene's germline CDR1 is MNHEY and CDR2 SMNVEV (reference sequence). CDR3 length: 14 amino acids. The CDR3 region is CASSLAPGGPEAFF. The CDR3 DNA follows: TGTGCCAGCAGTTTAGCCCCAGGGGGCCCTGAAGCTTTCTTT.

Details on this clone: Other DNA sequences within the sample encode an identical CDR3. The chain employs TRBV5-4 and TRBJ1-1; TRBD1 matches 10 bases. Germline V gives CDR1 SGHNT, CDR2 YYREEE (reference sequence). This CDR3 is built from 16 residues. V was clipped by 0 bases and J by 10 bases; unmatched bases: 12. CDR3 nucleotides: TGTGCCAGCAGCTTGGCCGAAGGGACAGGGGCAGTAAGAGCTTTCTTT. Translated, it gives CASSLAEGTGAVRAFF.

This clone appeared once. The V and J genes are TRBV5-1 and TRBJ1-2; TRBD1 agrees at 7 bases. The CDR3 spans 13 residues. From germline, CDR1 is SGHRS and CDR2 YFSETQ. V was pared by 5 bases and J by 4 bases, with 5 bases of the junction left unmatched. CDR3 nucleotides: TGCGCCAGCAGACCAGACAGGGCCTATGGCTACACCTTC. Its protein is CASRPDRAYGYTF.